This TCR beta chain was retrieved from a study of PD-1 blockade in mismatch repair-deficient tumors. Libraries were prepared by immunoSEQ multiplex PCR; TCRdb keeps only in-frame clonotypes and omits some of them. The sample records 120,000 or so clones, more than 85% being singletons. Germline CDR1 is SGHTA and CDR2 is FQGNSA. The V end lost 0 bases, the J end lost 6 bases, and 15 bases lay between the germline ends. This CDR3 comprises 16 residues. The receptor comes from an adult with mismatch repair-deficient cancer. The chain has TRBV7-2 and TRBJ2-1; D may be TRBD2 (6 bases). The sample here was peripheral blood, taken 44 weeks after starting pembrolizumab. CDR3: CASSLARGRLGNEQFF. The CDR3 nucleotides read TGTGCCAGCAGCTTAGCGCGGGGTCGTCTAGGCAATGAGCAGTTCTTC.